This TCR beta chain derives from a study of cytomegalovirus exposure and HLA in healthy donors. Study-wide background: The early release's HLA-typed donors yielded 78 million or so unique TCRs.

About this clone itself: What it binds is not known.

Healthy bone marrow donors made up the donors. Germline CDR1 SGHAT, CDR2 FQNNGV. The CDR3 runs to 15 residues. V gave up 0 bases and J gave up 8 bases; unmatched junction bases: 8. The PCR ran on 60 Vbeta and 13 Jbeta primers. Data came from immunoSEQ multiplex PCR; TCRdb stores just in-frame clones and leaves some out. The sample consists of 100,000 to 150,000 clones, approximately 80% of them appearing once. Study-level results: The analysis excluded some indistinguishable V segments, including TRBV6-2 and TRBV6-3. Earlier analysis looked at TCR beta V segments, and most were productive about 90% or about 30% of the time.

The clonotype was recovered from a boy aged 2 to 10 in good health and CMV-seronegative. The sequencing sample was made of PBMCs. The chain uses TRBV11-2 and TRBJ1-1; 8 positions match TRBD1. The CDR3 reads CASSLEGRGRGEAFF. CDR3 bases: TGTGCCAGCAGCTTAGAAGGCAGGGGGCGAGGAGAAGCTTTCTTT.